Below are 24 T cell receptor beta chains sequenced from a single sample in a study of cytomegalovirus exposure and HLA in healthy donors. Both 60 Vbeta primers and 13 Jbeta primers went into the PCR. Profiled with immunoSEQ multiplex PCR; TCRdb holds only in-frame clones, not every one. The data contain 95,000 to 100,000 clones, about 80% of them singletons. The sequenced sample consisted of PBMCs. The origin of the receptors is a man aged 40-49 years in good health and CMV-seronegative.

V gene TRBV7-9 combines with J gene TRBJ1-5; 7 bases line up with TRBD1. With 6 bases clipped from V and 7 bases from J, the junction kept 9 bases outside the gene matches. The CDR3 sequence is 14 residues long. Germline V gene lookup returns CDR1 SEHNR and CDR2 FQNEAQ (reference sequence). CDR3 loop: CASSSTGPGQPQHF. The CDR3 nucleotides read TGTGCCAGCAGTTCGACAGGGCCGGGGCAGCCCCAGCATTTT.

The chain is built from TRBV7-6 and TRBJ2-3, with TRBD2 identical over 9 bases. The junction had 7 bases not matched to a gene; V was cut back by 5 bases and J by 1 base. The CDR3 spans 16 residues. Per germline, CDR1 SGHVS and CDR2 FNYEAQ. The CDR3 nucleotides read TGTGCCAGCAGCACTCCACGGACTAGCGGCACAGATACGCAGTATTTT. Its protein is CASSTPRTSGTDTQYF.

This clone was seen a handful of times. Other DNA variants within this sample encode the same CDR3. The chain combines TRBV7-2 with TRBJ2-7; D unclear. Germline CDR1 SGHTA, CDR2 FQGNSA. The CDR3 runs 14 residues. V lost 1 base to trimming and J lost 3 bases, with 10 bases between them. CDR3 bases: TGTGCCAGCAGCTTAGGTGGTAGAAGCTACGAGCAGTACTTC. It yields the protein CASSLGGRSYEQYF.

The rearrangement joins TRBV27 to TRBJ2-3; 8 nucleotides agree with TRBD2. The V and J ends lost 5 bases and 1 base, in that order; junction bases with no gene match: 11. The germline gives CDR1 MNHEY, CDR2 SMNVEV (reference sequence). The CDR3 spans 17 residues. CDR3 coding DNA: TGTGCCAGCAGTCAGGGATCGGCGGGGGGCGGCACAGATACGCAGTATTTT. Translating gives CASSQGSAGGGTDTQYF.

J is TRBJ1-1 and V is TRBV7-2; a possible D gene is TRBD1 (6 bases). The CDR3 extends over 15 amino acids. Germline-derived CDR1 and CDR2 are SGHTA and FQGNSA. Trimming removed 4 bases from V and 5 bases from J, with 17 bases in between. The CDR3 spells CASSWGGTRGTEAFF. The CDR3 nucleotides are TGTGCCAGCAGCTGGGGGGGCACCCGCGGGACTGAAGCTTTCTTT. Full variable domain (missing parts from reference TRBV7-2 and TRBJ1-1): GAGVSQSPSNKVTEKGKDVELRCDPISGHTALYWYRQSLGQGLEFLIYFQGNSAPDKSGLPSDRFSAERTGGSVSTLTIQRTQQEDSAVYLCASSWGGTRGTEAFFGQGTRLTVV.

As for this clone: Different DNA sequences within this sample yield the same CDR3. This chain joins TRBV9 and TRBJ2-3, with D perhaps matching TRBD1 (6 bases). Trimming removed 4 bases from V and 0 bases from J, with 9 bases in between. There are 14 residues in the CDR3. Germline assignment: CDR1 SGDLS and CDR2 YYNGEE. The CDR3 DNA follows: TGTGCCAGCAGCAGGGGGAGAAGCACAGATACGCAGTATTTT. Translating gives CASSRGRSTDTQYF.

Concerning this clone: No conserved phenylalanine or tryptophan ends this CDR3, so it is likely a read error. The chain is built from TRBV30 and TRBJ1-6; D unresolved. V lost 4 bases to trimming and J lost 8 bases, with 12 bases between them. This CDR3 has 13 residues. CDR1 GTSNPN and CDR2 SVGIG come from the germline V gene (reference sequence). CDR3 protein: CAWKGRSDSPLHL. The CDR3 nucleotides read TGTGCCTGGAAAGGGAGATCAGATTCACCCCTCCACCTT.

The rearrangement links TRBV29-1 to TRBJ1-5; 9 bases agree with TRBD1. Germline V gene data show CDR1 as SQVTM and CDR2 as ANQGSEA. The V gene end was trimmed by 7 bases and the J gene end by 2 bases; junction bases not matched to a gene: 3. The CDR3 extends over 13 amino acids. The CDR3: CSARTGGNQPQHF. CDR3 DNA sequence: TGCAGCGCTCGGACAGGGGGCAATCAGCCCCAGCATTTT.

As regards this clone: One end of the junction varies from germline; a read error may be responsible. The V and J genes are TRBV4-2 and TRBJ2-2, with 14 nucleotides matching TRBD2. Germline CDR1 reads LGHNA; CDR2 reads YNFKEQ. The CDR3 totals 16 residues. The CDR3 here is CAGSPGLAGDDGELFF. The CDR3 bases are TGTGCCGGCAGCCCGGGACTAGCGGGGGACGACGGGGAGCTGTTTTTT.

CDR3 bases: TGCAGCGTTGAAGTAATCTCGGTTGGGACAGGTCAGTTCTTC. Translation: CSVEVISVGTGQFF. This chain uses TRBV29-1 with TRBJ2-1; TRBD1 agrees at 8 bases. This CDR3 has 14 amino acids. V was pared by 1 base and J by 13 bases, with 12 bases of the junction left unmatched. Germline V lookup: CDR1 SQVTM, CDR2 ANQGSEA.

CDR3 coding DNA: TGCAGCGTTGACGGGACAAGGTACACCTTC. The encoded protein is CSVDGTRYTF. The rearrangement joins TRBV29-1 to TRBJ1-2; TRBD1 might be the D (6 bases). Germline loops: CDR1 SQVTM, CDR2 ANQGSEA. The V end was cut by 3 bases, the J end by 11 bases, with 10 bases between. There are 10 residues in the CDR3.

In its sample, this clone was seen once. The chain has TRBV2 and TRBJ1-2, with D unresolved. In germline, CDR1 is SNHLY, CDR2 FYNNEI. This CDR3 is built from 15 residues. The ends were cut back, 0 bases at V and 2 bases at J, with 10 bases in the middle. The CDR3 nucleotides read TGTGCCAGCAGTGAAGCGGAGTCCATAAACTATGGCTACACCTTC. It yields the protein CASSEAESINYGYTF.

The chain links TRBV28 to TRBJ1-4; D possibly corresponds to TRBD1 (6 bases). Trimming took off 6 bases at V and 0 bases at J, with 14 bases between the two ends. Germline V lookup: CDR1 MDHEN, CDR2 SYDVKM. The length of the CDR3 is 16 residues. The CDR3 loop is CASRDTRTATNEKLFF. CDR3 DNA: TGTGCCAGCAGAGATACAAGGACAGCAACTAATGAAAAACTGTTTTTT.

This clone has a single count. This sequence joins TRBV19 and TRBJ2-3; unclear D gene. Germline loops: CDR1 LNHDA, CDR2 SQIVND (reference sequence). V was pared by 7 bases and J by 2 bases, with 16 bases between. The CDR3 extends over 15 amino acids. The CDR3 coding sequence is TGTGCCAGTACCTCGGGTACTATTCACACAGATACGCAGTATTTT. Its translation is CASTSGTIHTDTQYF.

This clone was seen a single time. Other DNA sequences from this sample encode an identical CDR3 as well. The rearrangement joins TRBV11-2 to TRBJ2-7; no reliable D call. V lost 1 base and J 1 base, leaving 2 bases between the germline ends. This CDR3 region has 12 residues. Germline loops: CDR1 SGHAT, CDR2 FQNNGV. The CDR3 region has the DNA TGTGCCAGCAGCTTAGTATCCTACGAGCAGTACTTC. Translated, it gives CASSLVSYEQYF.

CDR3: CASSPRNGRGGNEQFF. The CDR3 DNA reads TGTGCCAGCAGCCCCCGGAACGGGAGGGGGGGCAATGAGCAGTTCTTC. The V call is TRBV11-2, the J call TRBJ2-1, with 8 bases matching TRBD2. The CDR3 runs to 16 residues. After removal of 5 bases from V and 6 bases from J, the junction contained 12 bases not matched to a gene. The germline V gene has CDR1 SGHAT and CDR2 FQNNGV.

The chain couples TRBV9 to TRBJ2-3, with a weak D call TRBD2 (5 bases). The CDR3 consists of 15 residues. Trimming shortened V by 0 bases and J by 5 bases, and 13 bases separated the two germline ends. The germline gives CDR1 SGDLS, CDR2 YYNGEE. CDR3 sequence: CASSVGRSGGDTQYF. In nucleotides, the CDR3 is TGTGCCAGCAGCGTAGGCAGGAGCGGAGGAGATACGCAGTATTTT.

The J gene is TRBJ2-1, the V gene TRBV7-7; 10 nucleotides agree with TRBD1. This CDR3 region has 15 residues. The V and J ends lost 5 bases and 5 bases, in that order; junction bases with no gene match: 6. Germline loops: CDR1 SSHAT, CDR2 FNYEAQ (reference sequence). CDR3 in amino acids: CASSARTGGDNEQFF. The CDR3 DNA follows: TGTGCCAGCAGCGCACGGACAGGGGGGGACAATGAGCAGTTCTTC.

V usage is TRBV19 and J usage is TRBJ1-6, with D perhaps TRBD1 (6 bases). V lost 5 bases and J lost 4, with 12 bases in between. Per the germline V gene, CDR1 is LNHDA and CDR2 is SQIVND (reference sequence). The CDR3 loop spans 15 amino acids. In DNA form, the CDR3 reads TGTGCCAGTAGTCCACCGACAGGATATAATTCACCCCTCCACTTT. Protein sequence: CASSPPTGYNSPLHF.

This sequence joins TRBV6-1 and TRBJ2-4; D not resolved. The CDR3 runs 14 residues. The germline gives CDR1 MNHNS, CDR2 SASEGT. V lost 3 bases and J 10 bases, leaving 16 bases between the germline ends. CDR3 nucleotide sequence: TGTGCCAGCAGTGAGTGGGCCCAAACACATATTCAGTACTTC. Protein product: CASSEWAQTHIQYF.

The J gene is TRBJ1-2, the V gene TRBV7-3; 7 bases agree with TRBD1. Germline assignment: CDR1 SGHTA and CDR2 FQGTGA. J gave up 7 bases and V 5 bases, and 10 bases lay outside the gene matches. The CDR3 extends over 14 amino acids. The CDR3 sequence is CASSPGQVVGGYTF. The DNA of the CDR3 is TGTGCCAGCAGCCCCGGACAGGTTGTGGGTGGCTACACCTTC.

The J gene is TRBJ1-4, the V gene TRBV19; D is unresolved. Per the germline V gene, CDR1 is LNHDA and CDR2 is SQIVND (reference sequence). CDR3 size: 15 residues. The ends were cut back, 0 bases at V and 0 bases at J, with 5 bases in the middle. The CDR3 nucleotides are TGTGCCAGTAGTATAGAGGCAGCAACTAATGAAAAACTGTTTTTT. This translates into CASSIEAATNEKLFF.

This clone was detected only a few times. V is TRBV13 and J is TRBJ1-3; no definite D call. The V gene's germline CDR1 is PRHDT and CDR2 FYEKMQ (reference sequence). Trimming cost V 5 bases and J 4 bases, with 9 bases left between them. The CDR3 is 13 amino acids. The CDR3 bases are TGTGCCAGCAGCCGGGATCGGGGAAACACCATATATTTT. Protein product: CASSRDRGNTIYF.

V gene TRBV19 combines with J gene TRBJ2-5; unclear D gene. The CDR3 has 15 residues. Germline CDR1 reads LNHDA; CDR2 reads SQIVND (reference sequence). Trimming stripped 3 bases from V and 4 bases from J, with 15 bases between. The CDR3 DNA follows: TGTGCCAGTAGTATTATGGTGTCACAGACAGAGACCCAGTACTTC. This encodes CASSIMVSQTETQYF.